Listed below are T cell receptor beta chains from one sample, sequenced in a study of type 1 regulatory T cells. Each CDR3 protein gets one entry after TCRdb re-called the reads with MiXCR. The repertoire holds some 21,000 distinct CDR3 sequences, with about 45% as singletons. Which antigens these TCRs recognize remains unknown. Sample: cultured T cells, either the whole culture or a sorted T cell fraction (not recorded which). The receptors were sampled from a human donor in good health. CDR3s include the opening cysteine and the closing phenylalanine or tryptophan. D genes are given only for firm matches.

v_call	j_call	d_call	cdr3_aa
TRBV12-3/TRBV12-4	TRBJ2-1	-	CASSFTTFSYNEQFF
TRBV6-5	TRBJ1-2	TRBD1	CASSRETGIPRGYTF
TRBV2	TRBJ2-5	TRBD2	CASTDPKLAGAGQETQYF
TRBV18	TRBJ2-2	-	CASSPRDSAGELFF
TRBV18	TRBJ1-6	-	CASSPGPEVVSPLHF
TRBV7-2	TRBJ2-7	TRBD2	CASSRFRYGGEQYF
TRBV18	TRBJ1-2	-	CASSPSSPGLMGLYGYTF
TRBV7-9	TRBJ1-1	-	CASSLIAGQNTEAFF
TRBV12-3/TRBV12-4	TRBJ1-6	-	CASSVESYNSPLHF
TRBV7-8	TRBJ1-2	TRBD1	CASSLRDRGPGCTF
TRBV18	TRBJ2-5	-	CASSPMETQYF
TRBV7-3	TRBJ2-1	-	CASSRRGSGAWDEQFF
TRBV10-3	TRBJ2-1	-	CAISEIGQKEQFF
TRBV7-2	TRBJ2-7	-	CASSRTRQVTYEQYF
TRBV9	TRBJ1-4	TRBD1	CASSVRGQGPEKLFF
TRBV27	TRBJ2-7	TRBD1	CASTRTGSYEQYF
TRBV5-1	TRBJ2-2	TRBD1	CASSLYRTGRTNTGELFF
TRBV18	TRBJ1-2	TRBD1	CASSRDREPLDGYTF
TRBV20-1	TRBJ2-1	TRBD2	CSARDRLAGVPTGEQFF
TRBV6-5	TRBJ1-5	-	CASRFDRTRPQHF
TRBV7-2	TRBJ1-2	-	CASSSTNRDYGYTF
TRBV12-3/TRBV12-4	TRBJ1-1	-	CASSLTVSVAEAFF
TRBV7-7	TRBJ2-2	-	CASRADNTGELFF
TRBV10-3	TRBJ2-6	TRBD2	CAISHSGGSSGANVLTF
TRBV6-1	TRBJ2-2	-	CASSVPRGRRNTGELFF
TRBV10-3	TRBJ2-2	TRBD2	CAISSSGTSGNTGELFF
TRBV2	TRBJ2-2	-	CASRVGPNTGELFF
TRBV6-1	TRBJ2-7	-	CASSVDRVYEQYF
TRBV5-1	TRBJ2-1	TRBD1	CASSLATGGYNEQFF
TRBV6-5	TRBJ2-7	-	CASSRDSLSREQYF
TRBV19	TRBJ1-1	-	CASSIGVGNTEAFF
TRBV5-1	TRBJ1-5	-	CASSLWGAGQPQHF
TRBV12-3/TRBV12-4	TRBJ2-3	-	CASSLWSWRTDTQYF
TRBV18	TRBJ2-5	TRBD2	CASSPSASGETQYF
TRBV7-2	TRBJ2-5	-	CASSLIRVSETQYF
TRBV7-9	TRBJ2-1	TRBD1	CASSLARSQGANEQFF
TRBV3-1	TRBJ2-7	TRBD1	CASSHWGQASYEQYF